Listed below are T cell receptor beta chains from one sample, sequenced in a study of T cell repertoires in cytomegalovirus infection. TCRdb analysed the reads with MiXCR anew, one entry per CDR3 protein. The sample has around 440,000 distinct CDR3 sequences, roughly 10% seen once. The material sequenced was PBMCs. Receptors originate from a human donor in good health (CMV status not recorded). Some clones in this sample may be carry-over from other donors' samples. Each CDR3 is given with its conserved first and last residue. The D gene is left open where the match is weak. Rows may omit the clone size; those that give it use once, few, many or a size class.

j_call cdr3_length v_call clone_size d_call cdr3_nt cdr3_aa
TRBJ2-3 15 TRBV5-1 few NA TGCGCCAGCAGCTTTAGTGTTGGGACGACAGATACGCAGTATTTT CASSFSVGTTDTQYF
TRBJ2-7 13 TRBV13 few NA TGTGCCAGCAGCTCCGGGGTGGCAGGCGAGCAGTACTTC CASSSGVAGEQYF
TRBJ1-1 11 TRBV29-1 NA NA TGCAGCGTTGAAAAAGGGTTTGAAGCTTTCTTT CSVEKGFEAFF
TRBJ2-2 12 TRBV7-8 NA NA TGTACCAGCAGCTCTGGGACCGGGGAGCTGTTTTTT CTSSSGTGELFF
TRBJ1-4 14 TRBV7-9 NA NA TGTGCCAGCAGCTCGTCGGGCAGCGTAGAAAAACTGTTTTTT CASSSSGSVEKLFF
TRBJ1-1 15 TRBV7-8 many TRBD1 TGTGCCAGCAGCTTCCAGCGGGGACAGGGGAAGACGGCTTTCTTT CASSFQRGQGKTAFF
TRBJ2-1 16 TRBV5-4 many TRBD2 TGTGCCAGCAGCTTTGGGGAGCGGGGGGGTTACAATGAGCAGTTCTTC CASSFGERGGYNEQFF
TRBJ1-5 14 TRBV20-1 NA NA TGCAGTGCTCCCCCCAGAGGTCGGTATCAGCCCCAGCATTTT CSAPPRGRYQPQHF
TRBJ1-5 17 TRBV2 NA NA TGTGCCAGCAGTGTCGAGTTTAGTAGGGTGAGCAATCAGCCCCAGCATTTT CASSVEFSRVSNQPQHF
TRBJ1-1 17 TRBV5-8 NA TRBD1 TGTGCCAGCAGCCCAGGACAGGCCCGAGAGTGGGGGACTGAAGCTTTCTTT CASSPGQAREWGTEAFF
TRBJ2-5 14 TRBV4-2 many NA TGTGCCAGCAGCCAAGGAGTCAGGGAAGAGACCCAGTACTTC CASSQGVREETQYF
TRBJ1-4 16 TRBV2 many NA TGTGCCAGCAGTGACCAGGGGAGGTATTCGGATGAAAAACTGTTTTTT CASSDQGRYSDEKLFF
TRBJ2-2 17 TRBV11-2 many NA TGTGCCAGCAGCCTGACCCCGCGGGACATCAACACCGGGGAGCTGTTTTTT CASSLTPRDINTGELFF
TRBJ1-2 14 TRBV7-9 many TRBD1 TGTGCCAGCCAAGGGGGGACAGAGAACTATGGCTACACCTTC CASQGGTENYGYTF
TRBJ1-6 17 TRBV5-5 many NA TGTGCCAGCAGCTCGAATGTCAGGAGCTCCTATAATTCACCCCTCCACTTT CASSSNVRSSYNSPLHF
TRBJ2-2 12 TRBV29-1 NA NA TGCAGCGTTGAAAAAGACACCGGGGAGCTGTTTTTT CSVEKDTGELFF
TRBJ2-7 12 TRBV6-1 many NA TGTGCCAGCAGTGAACAAGGTAACGAGCAGTACTTC CASSEQGNEQYF
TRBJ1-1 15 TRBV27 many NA TGTGCCAGCAACAGCCTTTCCAGGGTGAACACTGAAGCTTTCTTT CASNSLSRVNTEAFF
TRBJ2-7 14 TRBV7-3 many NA TGTGCCAGCAGCTCCTCGGCAGCTAGCTACGAGCAGTACTTC CASSSSAASYEQYF
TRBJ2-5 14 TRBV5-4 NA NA TGTGCCAGCAGCTTGAATGGGGGAAGAGAGACCCAGTACTTC CASSLNGGRETQYF
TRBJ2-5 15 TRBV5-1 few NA TGCGCCAGCAGCCCCGGCAACCGACAGGAAGAGACCCAGTACTTC CASSPGNRQEETQYF
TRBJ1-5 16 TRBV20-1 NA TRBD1 TGCAGTGCTAGAGATGGGGGACAGGGTCTTAATCAGCCCCAGCATTTT CSARDGGQGLNQPQHF
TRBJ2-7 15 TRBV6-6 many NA TGTGCCAGCAGTTACTCCTTGCTAGGGACCTACGAGCAGTACTTC CASSYSLLGTYEQYF
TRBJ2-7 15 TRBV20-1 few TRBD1 TGCAGTACGGACCCCCAGGGGGAGTTTTCCTACGAGCAGTACTTC CSTDPQGEFSYEQYF
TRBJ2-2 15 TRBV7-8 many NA TGTGCCAGCAGCTTTTTATTGGGAGACACCGGGGAGCTGTTTTTT CASSFLLGDTGELFF
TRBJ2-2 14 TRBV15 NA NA TGTGCCACCAGGGGTAGCACGAACACCGGGGAGCTGTTTTTT CATRGSTNTGELFF
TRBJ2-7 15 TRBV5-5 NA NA TGTGCCAGCAGCTTTGGAGGATCCGTTACCTACGAGCAGTACTTC CASSFGGSVTYEQYF
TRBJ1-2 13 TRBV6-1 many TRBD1 TGTGCCAGCAGGGGACAGAATAACTATGGCTACACCTTC CASRGQNNYGYTF
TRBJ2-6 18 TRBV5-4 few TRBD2 TGTGCCAGCAGCTCCGGGACTAGCGGACTCTCTGGGGCCAACGTCCTGACTTTC CASSSGTSGLSGANVLTF
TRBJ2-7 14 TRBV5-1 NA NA TGCGCCAGCAGCGGGGGAGGGGGCAAATACGAGCAGTACTTC CASSGGGGKYEQYF
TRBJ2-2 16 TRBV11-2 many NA TGTGCCAGCAGCTCTAGAAGTGGCGGGAACACCGGGGAGCTGTTTTTT CASSSRSGGNTGELFF
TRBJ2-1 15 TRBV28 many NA TGTGCCAGCAGTTTATACCGGGACTTCTACAATGAGCAGTTCTTC CASSLYRDFYNEQFF
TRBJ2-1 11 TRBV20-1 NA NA TGCAGTGCGAGAGGACAGTTTGAGCAGTTCTTC CSARGQFEQFF
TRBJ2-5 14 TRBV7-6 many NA TGTGCCAGCAGCTTAGGGTCAGACCAAGAGACCCAGTACTTC CASSLGSDQETQYF
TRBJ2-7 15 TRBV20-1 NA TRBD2 TGCAGTGCTAGAGATGGGGGGGGGGGCTCCTACGAGCAGTACTTC CSARDGGGGSYEQYF
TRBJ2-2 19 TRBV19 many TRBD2 TGTGCCAGTAGTGCGAGCCTAGCGGGACTCCCCTTTGGCACCGGGGAGCTGTTTTTT CASSASLAGLPFGTGELFF
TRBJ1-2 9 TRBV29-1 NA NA TGCAGCGTTGATGAAGTAGAATCCTTC CSVDEVESF
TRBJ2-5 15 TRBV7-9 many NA TGTGCCAGCAGCTTAGCGCTGGCGGCGGAAGAGACCCAGTACTTC CASSLALAAEETQYF
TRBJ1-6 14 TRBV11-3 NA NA TGTGCCAGCAGCTTGGGGACGGCCGGTACACCCCTCCACTTT CASSLGTAGTPLHF
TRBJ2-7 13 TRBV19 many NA TGTGCCAGTAGTAGGGCAGGGCCCTACGAGCAGTACTTC CASSRAGPYEQYF
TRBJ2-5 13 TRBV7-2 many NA TGTGCCAGCAGTAGGACTAATCAAGAGACCCAGTACTTC CASSRTNQETQYF
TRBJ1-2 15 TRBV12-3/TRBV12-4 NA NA TGTGCCACCTTAGCTTGGGGGGGGCCAGACTATGGCTACACCTTC CATLAWGGPDYGYTF
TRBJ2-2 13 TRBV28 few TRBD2 TGTGCCAGCCGGGGGGGCGGGCCCGGGGAGCTGTTTTTT CASRGGGPGELFF
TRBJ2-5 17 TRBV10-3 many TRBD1 TGTGCCATCAGTGGGCGAATGGGGACAGGGTCCCAAGAGACCCAGTACTTC CAISGRMGTGSQETQYF
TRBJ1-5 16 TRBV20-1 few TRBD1 TGCAGTGCTAGAGATCTCGTAGGACAGGGAGGCCAGCCCCAGCATTTT CSARDLVGQGGQPQHF
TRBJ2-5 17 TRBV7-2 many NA TGTGCCAGCAGCTTAGTGATGGACACACTACCCCAAGAGACCCAGTACTTC CASSLVMDTLPQETQYF
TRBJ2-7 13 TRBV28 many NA TGTGCCAGCGGGGGCGCTCCCTCCTACGAGCAGTACTTC CASGGAPSYEQYF
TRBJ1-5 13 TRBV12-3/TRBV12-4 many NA TGTGCCAGCAGTGAAGGGGGGAATCAGCCCCAGCATTTT CASSEGGNQPQHF
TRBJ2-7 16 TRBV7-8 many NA TGTGCCAGCACCCTAGGGGGGAGGGACCGGTTGTCTGAGCAGTACTTC CASTLGGRDRLSEQYF
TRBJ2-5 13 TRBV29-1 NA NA TGCAGCGTTGACGATCGGGGGTTCCAGACCCAGTACTTC CSVDDRGFQTQYF
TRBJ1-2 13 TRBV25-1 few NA TGTGCCAGCAGTGAAGGATTAGGCCGTGGCTACACCTTC CASSEGLGRGYTF
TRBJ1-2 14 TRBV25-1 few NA TGTGCCAGCAGTGACCCTCCGTGGGATTCCGGCTACACCTTC CASSDPPWDSGYTF
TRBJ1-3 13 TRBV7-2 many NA TGTGCCAGCAGCTTAGTTCCTGGAAACACCATATATTTT CASSLVPGNTIYF